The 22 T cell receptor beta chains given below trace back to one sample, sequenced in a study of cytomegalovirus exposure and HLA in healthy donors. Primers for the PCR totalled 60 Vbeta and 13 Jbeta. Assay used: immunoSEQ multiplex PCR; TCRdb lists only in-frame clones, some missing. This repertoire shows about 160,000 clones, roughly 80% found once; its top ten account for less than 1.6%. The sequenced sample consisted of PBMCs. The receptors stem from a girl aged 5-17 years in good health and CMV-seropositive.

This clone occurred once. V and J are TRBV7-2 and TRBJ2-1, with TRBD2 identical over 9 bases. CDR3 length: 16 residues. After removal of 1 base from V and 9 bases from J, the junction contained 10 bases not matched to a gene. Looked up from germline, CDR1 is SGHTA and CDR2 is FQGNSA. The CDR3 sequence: CASSLVGAGGPGEQFF. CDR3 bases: TGTGCCAGCAGCTTAGTCGGGGCGGGAGGGCCTGGTGAGCAGTTCTTC.

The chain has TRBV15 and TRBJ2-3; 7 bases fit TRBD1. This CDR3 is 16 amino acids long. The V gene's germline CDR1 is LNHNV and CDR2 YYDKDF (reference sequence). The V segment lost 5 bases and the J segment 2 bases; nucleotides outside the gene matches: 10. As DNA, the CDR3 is TGTGCCACCAGCGGAAGAAAGACAGGGATCACAGATACGCAGTATTTT. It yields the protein CATSGRKTGITDTQYF.

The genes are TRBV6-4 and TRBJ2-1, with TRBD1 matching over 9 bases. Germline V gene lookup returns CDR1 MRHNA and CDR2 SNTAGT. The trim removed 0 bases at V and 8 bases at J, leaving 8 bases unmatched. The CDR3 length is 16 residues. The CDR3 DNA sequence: TGTGCCAGCAGTGACTCATTGGACAGGGGTGTTCATGAGCAGTTCTTC. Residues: CASSDSLDRGVHEQFF.

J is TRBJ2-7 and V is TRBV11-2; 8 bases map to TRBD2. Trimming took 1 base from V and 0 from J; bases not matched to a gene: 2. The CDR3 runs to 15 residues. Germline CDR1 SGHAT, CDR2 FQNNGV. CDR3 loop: CASSLVGTSSYEQYF. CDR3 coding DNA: TGTGCCAGCAGCTTAGTAGGGACTAGCTCCTACGAGCAGTACTTC.

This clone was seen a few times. CDR3 sequence reads: CASSLVELGNGEQFF. Written as DNA, the CDR3 is TGTGCCAGCAGCTTAGTAGAATTGGGCAATGGTGAGCAGTTCTTC. This chain links TRBV11-2 with TRBJ2-1; no clear D. The CDR3 loop spans 15 amino acids. The germline CDR1 and CDR2 sequences are SGHAT and FQNNGV. V was shortened by 1 base and J by 9 bases, with 16 bases between the two germline ends.

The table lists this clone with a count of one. Written as DNA, the CDR3 is TGTGCCAGCAGGATGCCAGGGGACGAGACCCAGTACTTC. Translation gives CASRMPGDETQYF. The V and J genes are TRBV6-1 and TRBJ2-5; a possible D gene is TRBD1 (6 bases). V lost 6 bases and J lost 5, with 13 bases in between. This CDR3 region has 13 residues. Germline V gene sequence: CDR1 MNHNS, CDR2 SASEGT.

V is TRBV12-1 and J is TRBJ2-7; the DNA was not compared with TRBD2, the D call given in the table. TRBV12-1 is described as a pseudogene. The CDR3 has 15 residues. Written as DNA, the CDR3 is TGTGCCAGCAGCTTACGGACTAGCGGGAGTTACGAGCAGTACTTC. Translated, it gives CASSLRTSGSYEQYF.

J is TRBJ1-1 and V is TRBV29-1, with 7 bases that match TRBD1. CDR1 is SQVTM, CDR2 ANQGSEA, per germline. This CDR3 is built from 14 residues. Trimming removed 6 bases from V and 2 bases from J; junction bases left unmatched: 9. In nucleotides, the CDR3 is TGCAGCGTGAGGGGGCAGGCCCTAAACACTGAAGCTTTCTTT. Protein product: CSVRGQALNTEAFF.

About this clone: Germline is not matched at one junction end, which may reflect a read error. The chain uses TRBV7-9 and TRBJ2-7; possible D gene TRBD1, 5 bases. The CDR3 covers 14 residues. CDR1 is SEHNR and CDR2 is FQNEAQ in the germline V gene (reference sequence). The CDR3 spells CSSSLLDSSYEQYF. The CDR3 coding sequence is TGTTCCAGCAGCTTACTCGACAGCTCCTACGAGCAGTACTTC.

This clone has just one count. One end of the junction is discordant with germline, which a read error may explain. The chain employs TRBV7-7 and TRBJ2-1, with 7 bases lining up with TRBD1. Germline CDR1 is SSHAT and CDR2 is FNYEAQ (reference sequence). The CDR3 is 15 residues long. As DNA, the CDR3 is TGTGCTAGCAGCTTAGGTGATACAGGGGACAATGAGCAGTTCTTC. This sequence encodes CASSLGDTGDNEQFF.

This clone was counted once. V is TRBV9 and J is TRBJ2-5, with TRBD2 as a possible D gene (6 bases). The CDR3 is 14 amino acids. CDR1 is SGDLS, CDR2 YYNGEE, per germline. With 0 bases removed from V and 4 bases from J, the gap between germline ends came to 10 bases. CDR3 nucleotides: TGTGCCAGCAGCGTAGGGCAGGGAGGAGAGACCCAGTACTTC. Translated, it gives CASSVGQGGETQYF.

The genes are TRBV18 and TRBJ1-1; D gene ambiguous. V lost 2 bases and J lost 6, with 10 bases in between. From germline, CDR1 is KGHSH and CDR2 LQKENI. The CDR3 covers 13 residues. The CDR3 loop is CASSPSSSAEAFF. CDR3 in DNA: TGTGCCAGCTCACCATCCTCGAGTGCTGAAGCTTTCTTT.

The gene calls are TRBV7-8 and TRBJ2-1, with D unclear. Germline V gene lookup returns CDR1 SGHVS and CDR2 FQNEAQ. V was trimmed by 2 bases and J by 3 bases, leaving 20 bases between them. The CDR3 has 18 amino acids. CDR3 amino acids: CASSLRRPQTHYYNEQFF. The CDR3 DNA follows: TGTGCCAGCAGCTTAAGGCGGCCCCAGACCCACTACTACAATGAGCAGTTCTTC.

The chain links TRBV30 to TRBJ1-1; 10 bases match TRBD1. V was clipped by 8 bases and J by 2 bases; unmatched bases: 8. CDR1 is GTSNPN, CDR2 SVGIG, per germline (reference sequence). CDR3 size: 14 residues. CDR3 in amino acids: CAGTRTGGNTEAFF. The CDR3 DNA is TGTGCCGGAACAAGGACAGGGGGAAACACTGAAGCTTTCTTT.

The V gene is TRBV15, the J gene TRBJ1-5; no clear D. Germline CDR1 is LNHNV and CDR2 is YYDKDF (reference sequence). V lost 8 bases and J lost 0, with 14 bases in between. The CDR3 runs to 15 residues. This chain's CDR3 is CATWSGASSNQPQHF. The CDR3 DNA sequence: TGTGCCACCTGGTCCGGAGCCAGTAGCAATCAGCCCCAGCATTTT.

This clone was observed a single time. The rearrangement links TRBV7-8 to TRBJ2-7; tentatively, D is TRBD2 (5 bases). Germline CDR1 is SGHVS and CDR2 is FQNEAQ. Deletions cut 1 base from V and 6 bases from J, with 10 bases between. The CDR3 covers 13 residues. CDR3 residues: CASSLGGFGEQYF. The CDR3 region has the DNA TGTGCCAGCAGCTTAGGAGGGTTCGGCGAGCAGTACTTC.

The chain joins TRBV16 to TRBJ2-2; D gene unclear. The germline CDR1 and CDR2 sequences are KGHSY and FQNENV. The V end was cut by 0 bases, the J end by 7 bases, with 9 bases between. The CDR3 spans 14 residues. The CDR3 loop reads CASSQSGRHGELFF. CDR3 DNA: TGTGCCAGCAGCCAATCAGGTCGACACGGGGAGCTGTTTTTT.

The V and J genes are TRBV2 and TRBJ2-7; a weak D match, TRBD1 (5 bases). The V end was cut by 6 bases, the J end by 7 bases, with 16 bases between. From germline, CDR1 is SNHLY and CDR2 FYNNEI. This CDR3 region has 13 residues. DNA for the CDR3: TGTGCCAGCAGCAAGGACACGACCGTAGAGCAGTACTTC. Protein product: CASSKDTTVEQYF.

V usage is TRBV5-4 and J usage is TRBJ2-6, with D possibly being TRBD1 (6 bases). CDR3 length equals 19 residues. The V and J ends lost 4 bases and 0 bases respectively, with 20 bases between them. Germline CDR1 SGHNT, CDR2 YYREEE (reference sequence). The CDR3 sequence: CASSPSTGSLSSGANVLTF. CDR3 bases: TGTGCCAGCAGCCCCTCCACAGGGTCCCTTAGCTCTGGGGCCAACGTCCTGACTTTC.

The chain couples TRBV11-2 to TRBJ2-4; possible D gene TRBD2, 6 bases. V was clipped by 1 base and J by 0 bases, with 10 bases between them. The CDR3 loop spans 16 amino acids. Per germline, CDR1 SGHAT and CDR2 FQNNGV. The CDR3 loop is CASSLGTILAKNIQYF. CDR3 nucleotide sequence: TGTGCCAGCAGCTTAGGGACTATACTAGCCAAAAACATTCAGTACTTC.

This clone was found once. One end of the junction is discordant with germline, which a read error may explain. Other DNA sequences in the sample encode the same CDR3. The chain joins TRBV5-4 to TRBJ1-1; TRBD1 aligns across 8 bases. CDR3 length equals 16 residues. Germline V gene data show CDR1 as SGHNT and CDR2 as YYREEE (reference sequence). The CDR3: CASSLAGQGWDTEAFF. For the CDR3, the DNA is TGTGCCAGCAGCTTGGCAGGACAGGGATGGGACACTGAAGCTTTCTTC. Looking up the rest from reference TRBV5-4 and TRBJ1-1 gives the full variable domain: ETGVTQSPTHLIKTRGQQVTLRCSSQSGHNTVSWYQQALGQGPQFIFQYYREEENGRGNFPPRFSGLQFPNYSSELNVNALELDDSALYLCASSLAGQGWDTEAFFGQGTRLTVV.

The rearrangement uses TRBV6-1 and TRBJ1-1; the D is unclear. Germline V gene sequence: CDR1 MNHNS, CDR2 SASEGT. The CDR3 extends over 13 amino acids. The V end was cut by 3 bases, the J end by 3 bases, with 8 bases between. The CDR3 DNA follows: TGTGCCAGCAGTGAGGTCGGAGACACTGAAGCTTTCTTT. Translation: CASSEVGDTEAFF.